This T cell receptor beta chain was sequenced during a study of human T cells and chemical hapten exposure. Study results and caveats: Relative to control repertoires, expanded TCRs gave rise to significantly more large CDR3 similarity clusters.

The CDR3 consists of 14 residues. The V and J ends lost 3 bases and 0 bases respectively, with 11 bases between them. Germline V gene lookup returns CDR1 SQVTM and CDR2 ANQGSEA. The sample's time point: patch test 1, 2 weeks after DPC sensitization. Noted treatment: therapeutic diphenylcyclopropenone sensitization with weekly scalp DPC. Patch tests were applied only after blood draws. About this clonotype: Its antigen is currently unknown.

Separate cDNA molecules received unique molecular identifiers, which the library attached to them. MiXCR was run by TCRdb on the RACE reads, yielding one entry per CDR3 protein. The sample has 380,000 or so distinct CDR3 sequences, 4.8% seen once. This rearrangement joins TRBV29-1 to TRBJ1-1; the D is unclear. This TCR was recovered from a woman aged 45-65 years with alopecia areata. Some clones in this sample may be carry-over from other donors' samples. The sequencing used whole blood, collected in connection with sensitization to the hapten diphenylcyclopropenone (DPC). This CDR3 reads CSVDPAGMNTEAFF. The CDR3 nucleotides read TGCAGCGTTGACCCGGCGGGGATGAACACTGAAGCTTTCTTT.